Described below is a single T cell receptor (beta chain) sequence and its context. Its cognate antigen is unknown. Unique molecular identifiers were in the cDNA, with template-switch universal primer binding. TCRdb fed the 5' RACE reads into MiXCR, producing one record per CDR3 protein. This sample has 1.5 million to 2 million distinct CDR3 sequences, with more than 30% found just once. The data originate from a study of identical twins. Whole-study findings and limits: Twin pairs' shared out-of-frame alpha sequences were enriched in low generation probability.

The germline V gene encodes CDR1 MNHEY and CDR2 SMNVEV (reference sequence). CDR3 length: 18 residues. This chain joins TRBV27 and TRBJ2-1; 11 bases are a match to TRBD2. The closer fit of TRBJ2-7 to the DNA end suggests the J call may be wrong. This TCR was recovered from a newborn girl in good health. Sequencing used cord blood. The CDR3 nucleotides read TGTGCCAGCAGTTTAGGGCTAGCGGGGGGTCGCGCCTACAATGAGCAGTACTTC. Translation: CASSLGLAGGRAYNEQYF.